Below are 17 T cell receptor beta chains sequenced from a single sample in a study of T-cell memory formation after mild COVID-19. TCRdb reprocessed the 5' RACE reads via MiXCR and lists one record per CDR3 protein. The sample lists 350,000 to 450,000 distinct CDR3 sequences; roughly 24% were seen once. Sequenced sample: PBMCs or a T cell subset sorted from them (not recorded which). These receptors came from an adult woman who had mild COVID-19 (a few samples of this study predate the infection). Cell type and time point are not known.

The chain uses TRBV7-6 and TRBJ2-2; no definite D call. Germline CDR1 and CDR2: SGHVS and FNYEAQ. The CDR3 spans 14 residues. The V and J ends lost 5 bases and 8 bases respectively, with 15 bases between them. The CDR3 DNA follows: TGTGCCAGCAGCGTCGGGTCACCCTCTGGGGAGCTGTTTTTT. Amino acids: CASSVGSPSGELFF.

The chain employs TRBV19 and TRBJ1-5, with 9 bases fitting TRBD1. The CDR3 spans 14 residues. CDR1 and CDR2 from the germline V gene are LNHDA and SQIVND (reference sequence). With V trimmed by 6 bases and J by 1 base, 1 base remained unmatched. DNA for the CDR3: TGTGCCAGTAGGGACAGGGGCAGCAATCAGCCCCAGCATTTT. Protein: CASRDRGSNQPQHF.

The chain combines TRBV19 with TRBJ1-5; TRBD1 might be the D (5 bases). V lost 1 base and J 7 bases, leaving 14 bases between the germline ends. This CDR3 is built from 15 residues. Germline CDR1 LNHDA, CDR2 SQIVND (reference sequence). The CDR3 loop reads CASSIAAAGWQPQHF. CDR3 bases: TGTGCCAGTAGTATAGCGGCGGCAGGGTGGCAGCCCCAGCATTTT.

The CDR3: CASSNRQGVRDTQYF. CDR3 nucleotides: TGCGCCAGCAGCAACCGGCAGGGGGTACGAGATACGCAGTATTTT. The chain is built from TRBV5-1 and TRBJ2-3; 7 bases match TRBD1. The CDR3 length is 15 residues. With 4 bases clipped from V and 5 bases from J, the junction kept 10 bases outside the gene matches. The germline V gene has CDR1 SGHRS and CDR2 YFSETQ. The whole variable domain, remainder taken from reference TRBV5-1 and TRBJ2-3, is KAGVTQTPRYLIKTRGQQVTLSCSPISGHRSVSWYQQTPGQGLQFLFEYFSETQRNKGNFPGRFSGRQFSNSRSEMNVSTLELGDSALYLCASSNRQGVRDTQYFGPGTRLTVL.

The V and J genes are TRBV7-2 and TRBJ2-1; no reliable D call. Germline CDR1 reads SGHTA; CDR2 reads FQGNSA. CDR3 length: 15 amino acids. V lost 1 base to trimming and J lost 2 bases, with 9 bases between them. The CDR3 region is CASSLEVRPYNEQFF. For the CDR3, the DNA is TGTGCCAGCAGCTTAGAGGTGAGACCCTACAATGAGCAGTTCTTC.

The CDR3: CASSSQGPGELFF. Written as DNA, the CDR3 is TGTGCCAGCAGCTCACAGGGTCCCGGGGAGCTGTTTTTT. This sequence joins TRBV7-9 and TRBJ2-2, with D perhaps matching TRBD1 (6 bases). Trimming stripped 4 bases from V and 6 bases from J, with 9 bases between. Per the germline V gene, CDR1 is SEHNR and CDR2 is FQNEAQ (reference sequence). The CDR3 runs 13 residues.

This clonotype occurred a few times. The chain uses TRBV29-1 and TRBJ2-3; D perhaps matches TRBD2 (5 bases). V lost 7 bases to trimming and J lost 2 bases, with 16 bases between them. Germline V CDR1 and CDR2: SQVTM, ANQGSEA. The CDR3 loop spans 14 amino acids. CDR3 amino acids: CSARPGLNTDTQYF. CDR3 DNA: TGCAGCGCAAGACCGGGATTGAACACAGATACGCAGTATTTT.

This chain's CDR3 is CASSFRTLNEQFF. The CDR3 region has the DNA TGCGCCAGCAGCTTCCGGACGCTCAATGAGCAGTTCTTC. The chain carries TRBV5-1 and TRBJ2-1; D not certain. V was trimmed by 2 bases and J by 6 bases, leaving 9 bases between them. This CDR3 spans 13 amino acids. Germline V lookup: CDR1 SGHRS, CDR2 YFSETQ.

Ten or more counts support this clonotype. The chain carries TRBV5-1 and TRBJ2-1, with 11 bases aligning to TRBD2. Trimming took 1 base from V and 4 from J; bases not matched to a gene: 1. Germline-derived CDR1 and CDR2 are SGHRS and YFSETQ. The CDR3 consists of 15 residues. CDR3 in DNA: TGCGCCAGCAGCTTGAGACTAGCGGGGTACAATGAGCAGTTCTTC. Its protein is CASSLRLAGYNEQFF.

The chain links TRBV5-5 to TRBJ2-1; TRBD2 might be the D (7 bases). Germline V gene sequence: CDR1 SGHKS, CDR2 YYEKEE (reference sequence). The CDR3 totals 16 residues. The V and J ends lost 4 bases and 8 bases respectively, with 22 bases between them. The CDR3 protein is CASSPAMRGPSDEQFF. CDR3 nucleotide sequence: TGTGCCAGCAGCCCTGCCATGCGGGGGCCCTCGGATGAGCAGTTCTTC.

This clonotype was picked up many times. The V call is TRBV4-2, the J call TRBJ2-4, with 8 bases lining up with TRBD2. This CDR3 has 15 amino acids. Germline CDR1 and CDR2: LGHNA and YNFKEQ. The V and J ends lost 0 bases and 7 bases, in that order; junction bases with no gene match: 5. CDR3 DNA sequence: TGTGCCAGCAGCCAAGAAGCGGGAGCACGGAACATTCAGTACTTC. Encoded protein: CASSQEAGARNIQYF.

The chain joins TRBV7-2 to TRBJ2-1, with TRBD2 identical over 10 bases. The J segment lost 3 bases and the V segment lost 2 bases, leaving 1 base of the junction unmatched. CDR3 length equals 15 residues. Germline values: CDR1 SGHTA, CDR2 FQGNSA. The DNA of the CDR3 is TGTGCCAGCAGCTTAACTAGCGGGGTCTACAATGAGCAGTTCTTC. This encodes CASSLTSGVYNEQFF.

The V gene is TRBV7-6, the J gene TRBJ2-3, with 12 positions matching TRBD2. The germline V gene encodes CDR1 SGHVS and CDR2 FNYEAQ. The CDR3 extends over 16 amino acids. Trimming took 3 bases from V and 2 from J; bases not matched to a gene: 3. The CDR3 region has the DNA TGTGCCAGCAGCTTTCTAGCGGGGGGGCCCACAGATACGCAGTATTTT. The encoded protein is CASSFLAGGPTDTQYF.

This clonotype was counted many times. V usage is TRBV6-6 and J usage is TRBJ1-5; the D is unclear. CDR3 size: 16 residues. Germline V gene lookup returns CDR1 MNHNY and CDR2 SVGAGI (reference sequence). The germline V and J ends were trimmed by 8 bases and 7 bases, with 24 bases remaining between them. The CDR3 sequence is CASDSGVIREGQPQHF. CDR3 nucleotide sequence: TGTGCCAGCGATTCTGGTGTTATCCGGGAGGGACAGCCCCAGCATTTT.

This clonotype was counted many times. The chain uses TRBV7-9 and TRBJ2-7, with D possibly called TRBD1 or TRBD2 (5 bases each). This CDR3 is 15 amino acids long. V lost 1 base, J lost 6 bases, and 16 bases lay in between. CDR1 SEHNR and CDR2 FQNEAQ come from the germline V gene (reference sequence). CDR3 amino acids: CASSLEGWDGPEQYF. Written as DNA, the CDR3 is TGTGCCAGCAGCTTAGAGGGTTGGGACGGCCCCGAGCAGTACTTC. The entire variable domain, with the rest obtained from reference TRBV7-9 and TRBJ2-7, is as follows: DTGVSQNPRHKITKRGQNVTFRCDPISEHNRLYWYRQTLGQGPEFLTYFQNEAQLEKSRLLSDRFSAERPKGSFSTLEIQRTEQGDSAMYLCASSLEGWDGPEQYFGPGTRLTVT.

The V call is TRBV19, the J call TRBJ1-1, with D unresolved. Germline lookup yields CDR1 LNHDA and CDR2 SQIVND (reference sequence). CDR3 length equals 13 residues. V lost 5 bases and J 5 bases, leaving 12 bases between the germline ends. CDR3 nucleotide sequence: TGTGCCAGTAGTGCGGAGAGACGGACTGAAGCTTTCTTT. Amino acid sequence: CASSAERRTEAFF.

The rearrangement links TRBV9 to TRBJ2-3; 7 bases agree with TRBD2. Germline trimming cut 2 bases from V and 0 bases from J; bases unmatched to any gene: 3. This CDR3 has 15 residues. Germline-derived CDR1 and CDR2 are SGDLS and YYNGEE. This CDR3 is CASSVYSGSTDTQYF. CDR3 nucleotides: TGTGCCAGCAGCGTTTATAGCGGGAGCACAGATACGCAGTATTTT. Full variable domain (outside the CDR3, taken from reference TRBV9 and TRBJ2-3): DSGVTQTPKHLITATGQRVTLRCSPRSGDLSVYWYQQSLDQGLQFLIQYYNGEERAKGNILERFSAQQFPDLHSELNLSSLELGDSALYFCASSVYSGSTDTQYFGPGTRLTVL.